This T cell receptor (beta chain) originates from a study of cytomegalovirus exposure and HLA in healthy donors. The PCR ran on 60 Vbeta and 13 Jbeta primers. The protocol was immunoSEQ multiplex PCR, while the TCRdb copy is restricted to in-frame clones and leaves out a portion. The table includes 75,000 to 100,000 clones, roughly 72% detected once. The CDR3 runs to 14 residues. With 4 bases clipped from V and 6 bases from J, the junction kept 9 bases outside the gene matches. In germline, CDR1 is SGDLS, CDR2 YYNGEE. Sequencing was done on a sample of PBMCs. V usage is TRBV9 and J usage is TRBJ1-1, with 7 nucleotides matching TRBD1. The sequence was obtained from a man aged 30 to 39 in good health and CMV-seronegative. CDR3: CASSSPDREPEAFF. The CDR3 bases are TGTGCCAGCAGCTCGCCCGACAGGGAGCCTGAAGCTTTCTTT.